The sequence of this TCR beta chain was determined in a study of blood T cell repertoires in COVID-19. The CDR3 is made up of 15 amino acids. In germline, CDR1 is SGHTA, CDR2 FQGTGA. Trimming took off 3 bases at V and 0 bases at J, with 10 bases between the two ends. Enrollees, roughly 18 to 89 years old, lived in approximately 24 US areas. Produced via immunoSEQ multiplex PCR; TCRdb's table is partial and in-frame only. Of 250,000 to 300,000 clones in the sample, around 92% are singletons; the top ten hold around 1.9%. The gene calls are TRBV7-3 and TRBJ2-3, with D possibly being TRBD2 (6 bases). Sequenced material: PBMCs or T cells enriched from blood (not recorded which). This clonotype originated in a woman aged 55 to 70 who had recovered from COVID-19. CDR3 protein: CASSFLGLSTDTQYF. CDR3 DNA sequence: TGTGCCAGCAGCTTCTTGGGACTCAGCACAGATACGCAGTATTTT.